These 6 T cell receptor beta chains were sequenced from one sample in a study of radiotherapy plus CTLA-4 blockade in lung cancer. TCRdb's copy holds only in-frame clones and misses some; the assay was immunoSEQ multiplex PCR. Among tens of thousands of clones listed, around 75% were seen once. The material was peripheral blood, obtained from a patient treated with radiotherapy plus ipilimumab. These receptors all come from a human donor with non-small cell lung cancer that progressed on radiotherapy plus ipilimumab.

This clone was found a few times. The V and J genes are TRBV19 and TRBJ1-1; a weak D match, TRBD1 (5 bases). Trimming removed 2 bases at V and 0 bases at J, with 13 bases between. Per germline, CDR1 LNHDA and CDR2 SQIVND (reference sequence). CDR3 length equals 16 residues. The CDR3 spells CASSISGGWMNTEAFF. The CDR3 bases are TGTGCCAGTAGTATATCTGGGGGTTGGATGAACACTGAAGCTTTCTTT.

This sequence joins TRBV5-4 and TRBJ1-1; 8 bases are shared with TRBD1. The trim removed 4 bases at V and 4 bases at J, leaving 15 bases unmatched. Germline lookup yields CDR1 SGHNT and CDR2 YYREEE (reference sequence). The CDR3 has 17 residues. DNA for the CDR3: TGTGCCAGCAGCCCTAGTCCCGGGACAGGTTTCGGCACTGAAGCTTTCTTT. Amino acids: CASSPSPGTGFGTEAFF. Variable domain in full (rest from reference TRBV5-4 and TRBJ1-1): ETGVTQSPTHLIKTRGQQVTLRCSSQSGHNTVSWYQQALGQGPQFIFQYYREEENGRGNFPPRFSGLQFPNYSSELNVNALELDDSALYLCASSPSPGTGFGTEAFFGQGTRLTVV.

This chain connects TRBV15 to TRBJ2-5, with 15 bases identical to TRBD2. V lost 5 bases, J lost 5 bases, and 6 bases stayed unmatched. Germline assignment: CDR1 LNHNV and CDR2 YYDKDF (reference sequence). CDR3 length equals 16 residues. The CDR3 DNA follows: TGTGCCACCAGCCTCGGGACTAGCGGGGGGAGGGAGACCCAGTACTTC. As protein: CATSLGTSGGRETQYF.

This chain joins TRBV18 and TRBJ2-2; D ambiguous. The V gene lost 3 bases and the J gene lost 0 bases, with 8 bases spanning the gap. The germline V gene encodes CDR1 KGHSH and CDR2 LQKENI. The CDR3 consists of 15 residues. The CDR3 is CASSPGNANTGELFF. CDR3 DNA: TGTGCCAGCTCACCGGGAAACGCGAACACCGGGGAGCTGTTTTTT.

The rearrangement uses TRBV5-1 and TRBJ1-6, with 7 nucleotides matching TRBD1. CDR1 and CDR2 from the germline V gene are SGHRS and YFSETQ. The CDR3 is 14 residues long. V was pared by 4 bases and J by 10 bases, with 8 bases of the junction left unmatched. The CDR3 DNA sequence: TGCGCCAGCAGCCCCGGGACAGTTGGGTCACCCCTCCACTTT. It is translated as CASSPGTVGSPLHF.

The chain joins TRBV11-1 to TRBJ1-1; the D is unclear. Trimming took off 5 bases at V and 1 base at J, with 8 bases between the two ends. Germline V lookup: CDR1 SGHAT, CDR2 FQDESV (reference sequence). The CDR3 covers 13 residues. The CDR3 protein is CASSPRQNTEAFF. CDR3 nucleotide sequence: TGTGCCAGCAGCCCTCGGCAGAACACTGAAGCTTTCTTT.